This T cell receptor (beta chain) was sequenced in a study of T cell repertoires in cytomegalovirus infection. In the study overall: A matching HLA type, together with CMV infection, was signaled by public TCR beta signatures. Overall study results and limits: In two of eight donors, the top clonotype was HLA-C-restricted CMV-specific.

Worth noting for this clonotype: Its antigen is currently unknown.

Germline loops: CDR1 DFQATT, CDR2 SNEGSKA (reference sequence). V lost 1 base, J lost 6 bases, and 6 bases lay in between. The length of the CDR3 is 11 residues. From the reads, TCRdb called clonotypes with MiXCR, one entry per CDR3 protein. The sample carries hundreds of thousands of distinct CDR3 sequences, roughly a sixth recorded once. Sample: PBMCs. This TCR was recovered from a human donor in good health (CMV status not recorded). Some clones in this sample may be carry-over from other donors' samples. V and J are TRBV20-1 and TRBJ1-2, with D unresolved. CDR3 DNA: TGCAGTGCTAGAGCCGTCCATGGCTACACCTTC. This encodes CSARAVHGYTF.